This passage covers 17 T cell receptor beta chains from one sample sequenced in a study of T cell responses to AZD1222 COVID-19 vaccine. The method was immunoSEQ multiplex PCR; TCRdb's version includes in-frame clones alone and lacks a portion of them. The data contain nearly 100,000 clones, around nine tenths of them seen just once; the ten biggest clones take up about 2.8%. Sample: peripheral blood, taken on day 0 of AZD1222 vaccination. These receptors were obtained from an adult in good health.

The CDR3 loop is CASSLMGVGTYEQYF. The CDR3 DNA sequence: TGTGCCAGCAGCTTAATGGGGGTGGGAACCTACGAGCAGTACTTC. This chain connects TRBV7-3 to TRBJ2-7; the D gene could be TRBD1 or TRBD2 (5 bases each). This CDR3 contains 15 residues. The germline CDR1 and CDR2 sequences are SGHTA and FQGTGA. V was cut by 1 base and J by 2 bases, with 12 bases left in between.

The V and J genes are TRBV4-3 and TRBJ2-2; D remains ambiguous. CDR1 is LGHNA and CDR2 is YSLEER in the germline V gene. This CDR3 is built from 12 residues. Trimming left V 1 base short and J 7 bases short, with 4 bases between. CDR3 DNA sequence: TGCGCCAGCAGCCAAGGGGGCGGGGAGCTGTTTTTT. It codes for CASSQGGGELFF.

The CDR3 spells CASSSTTGTFSSYEQYF. CDR3 nucleotide sequence: TGTGCCAGCAGCTCCACAACCGGGACTTTTAGCTCCTACGAGCAGTACTTC. The chain uses TRBV5-6 and TRBJ2-7; the D gene is possibly TRBD2 (6 bases). This CDR3 has 17 residues. V lost 3 bases to trimming and J lost 0 bases, with 19 bases between them. Germline assignment: CDR1 SGHDT and CDR2 YYEEEE.

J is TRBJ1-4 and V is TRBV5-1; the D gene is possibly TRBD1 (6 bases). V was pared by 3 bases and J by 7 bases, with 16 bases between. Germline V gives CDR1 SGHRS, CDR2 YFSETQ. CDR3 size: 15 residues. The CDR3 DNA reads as TGCGCCAGCAGCTATGACAGGCCAGACGGTGAAAAACTGTTTTTT. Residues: CASSYDRPDGEKLFF. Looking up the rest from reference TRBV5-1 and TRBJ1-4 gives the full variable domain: KAGVTQTPRYLIKTRGQQVTLSCSPISGHRSVSWYQQTPGQGLQFLFEYFSETQRNKGNFPGRFSGRQFSNSRSEMNVSTLELGDSALYLCASSYDRPDGEKLFFGSGTQLSVL.

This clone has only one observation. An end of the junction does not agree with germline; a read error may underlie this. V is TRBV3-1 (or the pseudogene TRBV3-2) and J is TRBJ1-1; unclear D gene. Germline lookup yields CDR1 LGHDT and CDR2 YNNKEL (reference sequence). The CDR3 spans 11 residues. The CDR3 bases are TGTGCCAGCAGGCTCGGTCCTGAGGCTTTCTTT. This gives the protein CASRLGPEAFF.

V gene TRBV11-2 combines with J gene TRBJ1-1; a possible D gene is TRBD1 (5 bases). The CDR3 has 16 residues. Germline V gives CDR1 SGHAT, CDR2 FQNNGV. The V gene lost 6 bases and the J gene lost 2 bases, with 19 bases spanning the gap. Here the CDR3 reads CASSYGAWRVNTEAFF. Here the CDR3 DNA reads TGTGCCAGCAGTTACGGGGCTTGGAGGGTAAACACTGAAGCTTTCTTT.

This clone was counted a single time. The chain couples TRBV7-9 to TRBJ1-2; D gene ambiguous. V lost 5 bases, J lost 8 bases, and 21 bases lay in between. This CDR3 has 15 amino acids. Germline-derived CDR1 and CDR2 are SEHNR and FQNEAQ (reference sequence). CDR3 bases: TGTGCCAGCAGCCCGAAATACTCGGTGTTGGGAGGCTACACCTTC. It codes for CASSPKYSVLGGYTF.

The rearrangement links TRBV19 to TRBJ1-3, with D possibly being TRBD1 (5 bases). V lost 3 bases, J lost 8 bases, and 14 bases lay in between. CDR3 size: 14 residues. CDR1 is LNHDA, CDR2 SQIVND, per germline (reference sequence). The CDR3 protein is CASSIGTLGDTIYF. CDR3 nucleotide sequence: TGTGCCAGTAGTATCGGGACTCTTGGGGACACCATATATTTT.

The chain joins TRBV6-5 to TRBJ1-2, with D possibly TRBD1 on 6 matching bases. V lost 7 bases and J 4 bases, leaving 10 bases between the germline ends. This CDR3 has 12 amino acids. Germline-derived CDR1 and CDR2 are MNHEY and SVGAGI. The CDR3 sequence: CASTRGGYGYTF. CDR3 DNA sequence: TGTGCCAGCACCAGGGGTGGCTATGGCTACACCTTC.

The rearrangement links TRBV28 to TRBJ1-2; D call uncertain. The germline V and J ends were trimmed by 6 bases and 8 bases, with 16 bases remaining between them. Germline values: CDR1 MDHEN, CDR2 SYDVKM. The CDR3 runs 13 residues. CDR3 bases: TGTGCCAGCAGCCTCCTATCCCCGGGGGGCTACACCTTC. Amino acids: CASSLLSPGGYTF.

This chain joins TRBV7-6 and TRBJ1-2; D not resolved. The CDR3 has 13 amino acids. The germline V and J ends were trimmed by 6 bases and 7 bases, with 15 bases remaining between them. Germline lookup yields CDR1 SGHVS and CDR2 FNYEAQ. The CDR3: CASRPNTGSGYTF. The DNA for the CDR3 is TGTGCCAGCAGGCCAAATACGGGCTCTGGCTACACCTTC.

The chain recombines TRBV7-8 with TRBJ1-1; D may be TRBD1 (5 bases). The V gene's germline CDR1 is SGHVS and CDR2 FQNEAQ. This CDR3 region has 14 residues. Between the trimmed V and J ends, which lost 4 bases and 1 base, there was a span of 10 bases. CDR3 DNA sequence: TGTGCCAGCAGCTCCCGGACAACGAACACTGAAGCTTTCTTT. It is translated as CASSSRTTNTEAFF. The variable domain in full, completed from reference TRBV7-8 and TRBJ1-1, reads GAGVSQSPRYKVAKRGQDVALRCDPISGHVSLFWYQQALGQGPEFLTYFQNEAQLDKSGLPSDRFFAERPEGSVSTLKIQRTQQEDSAVYLCASSSRTTNTEAFFGQGTRLTVV.

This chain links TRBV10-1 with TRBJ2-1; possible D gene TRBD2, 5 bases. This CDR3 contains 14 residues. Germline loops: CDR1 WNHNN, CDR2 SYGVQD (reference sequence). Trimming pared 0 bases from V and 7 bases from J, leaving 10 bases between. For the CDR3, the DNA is TGCGCCAGCAGTGAGTCGCGGGCCCGAAATGAGCAGTTCTTC. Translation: CASSESRARNEQFF.

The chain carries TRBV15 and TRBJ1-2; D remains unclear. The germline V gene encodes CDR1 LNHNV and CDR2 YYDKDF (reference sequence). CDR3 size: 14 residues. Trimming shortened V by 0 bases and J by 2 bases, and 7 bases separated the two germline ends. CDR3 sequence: CATSRDRANYGYTF. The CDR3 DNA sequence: TGTGCCACCAGCAGAGATCGCGCCAACTATGGCTACACCTTC.

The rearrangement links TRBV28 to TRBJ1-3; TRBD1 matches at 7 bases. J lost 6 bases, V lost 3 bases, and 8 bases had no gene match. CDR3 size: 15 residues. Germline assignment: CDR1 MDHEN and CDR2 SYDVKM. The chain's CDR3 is CASSLAGQLANTIYF. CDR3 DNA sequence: TGTGCCAGCAGTTTGGCGGGACAGTTAGCAAACACCATATATTTT.

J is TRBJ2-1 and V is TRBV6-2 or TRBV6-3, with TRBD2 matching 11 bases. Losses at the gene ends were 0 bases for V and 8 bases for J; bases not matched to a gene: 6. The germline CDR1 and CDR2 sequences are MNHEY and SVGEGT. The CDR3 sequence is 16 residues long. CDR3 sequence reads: CASSYSSLAGGYEQFF. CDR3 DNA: TGTGCCAGCAGTTACTCGTCGCTAGCGGGGGGCTATGAGCAGTTCTTC.

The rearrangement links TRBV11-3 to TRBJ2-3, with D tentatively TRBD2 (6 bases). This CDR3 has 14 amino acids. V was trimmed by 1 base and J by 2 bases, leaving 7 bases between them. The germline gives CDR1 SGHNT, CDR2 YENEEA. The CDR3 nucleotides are TGTGCCAGCAGCTTAGGGGGGGACACAGATACGCAGTATTTT. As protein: CASSLGGDTDTQYF.